This T cell receptor beta chain was recorded in a study of T cell responses to AZD1222 COVID-19 vaccine. Study results and caveats: Within unmutated variant regions lay the reported targets of nearly half of spike-specific TCRs. Most donors were white British, females outnumbered males, and clonal diversity was possibly underestimated.

Trimming took 0 bases from V and 3 from J; bases not matched to a gene: 7. CDR3 size: 16 residues. The germline V gene has CDR1 SGHNT and CDR2 YENEEA. Only in-frame clones appear in the TCRdb table, and some are missing; sequencing was by immunoSEQ multiplex PCR. The sample carries 150,000 or so clones, 90% to 95% recorded once. On this clone: The antigen is undetermined.

The TCR sequence derives from an adult in good health. This chain links TRBV11-3 with TRBJ2-7, with 8 bases fitting TRBD1. The sample was peripheral blood, taken on day 0 of AZD1222 vaccination. CDR3 protein: CASSLDRTGSLYEQYF. The CDR3 DNA follows: TGTGCCAGCAGCTTAGACCGGACAGGGTCCCTCTACGAGCAGTACTTC. The whole variable domain, filled in from reference TRBV11-3 and TRBJ2-7, reads EAGVVQSPRYKIIEKKQPVAFWCNPISGHNTLYWYLQNLGQGPELLIRYENEEAVDDSQLPKDRFSAERLKGVDSTLKIQPAELGDSAVYLCASSLDRTGSLYEQYFGPGTRLTVT.